Presented here are 21 T cell receptor beta chains from one specimen sequenced in a study of blood T cell repertoires in COVID-19 (dated by TCRdb to about 2020). Receptor libraries were prepared by the immunoSEQ multiplex PCR assay. Imported from immuneACCESS, the table was reduced by TCRdb to in-frame sequences with V and J called. These copies leave out some clones; in studies compared against another copy, an unresolved V gene accounts for under half, and the cause of the remainder is not known. The table for this sample lists nearly 250,000 clones; 86% of them were counted only once. The top ten clonotypes cover roughly 5.2% of the sample. The sample comprised peripheral blood. Every receptor here comes from a woman older than 75 with COVID-19, enrolled during active disease.

This chain joins TRBV19 and TRBJ1-2; tentatively, D is TRBD1 (5 bases). V was pared by 5 bases and J by 5 bases, with 18 bases between. The CDR3 is made up of 15 amino acids. Germline CDR1 and CDR2: LNHDA and SQIVND (reference sequence). Here the CDR3 DNA reads TGTGCCAGTAGTCCGGGTGACAGACCTTTTTATGGCTACACCTTC. This gives the protein CASSPGDRPFYGYTF.

This clone has only a few counts. The V gene is TRBV4-1, the J gene TRBJ1-6, with TRBD1 matching over 11 bases. Germline loops: CDR1 MGHRA, CDR2 YSYEKL. Unmatched junction bases numbered 9, after V lost 2 bases and J lost 6 bases. CDR3 length: 18 residues. CDR3 in amino acids: CASSQIGQGAKSNSPLHF. The DNA for the CDR3 is TGCGCCAGCAGCCAAATAGGACAGGGGGCGAAAAGTAATTCACCCCTCCACTTT.

The chain links TRBV7-2 to TRBJ1-2, with a possible D match to TRBD1 (5 bases). Germline lookup yields CDR1 SGHTA and CDR2 FQGNSA. This CDR3 is built from 13 residues. The V end lost 4 bases, the J end lost 8 bases, and 14 bases lay between the germline ends. The DNA of the CDR3 is TGTGCCAGCAGCTCGACAGTCCTGAGGGGCTACACCTTC. Residues: CASSSTVLRGYTF.

The V call is TRBV5-4, the J call TRBJ1-2, with 9 bases aligning to TRBD1. This CDR3 comprises 16 residues. Germline CDR1 reads SGHNT; CDR2 reads YYREEE (reference sequence). V trimming: 4 bases; J trimming: 3 bases; junction bases outside the gene matches: 10. The CDR3 DNA follows: TGTGCCAGCAGCGTTGGCGGACAGGGGTTTTACTATGGCTACACCTTC. Protein product: CASSVGGQGFYYGYTF.

The chain combines TRBV5-4 with TRBJ1-2; D may be TRBD1 (5 bases). CDR1 is SGHNT, CDR2 YYREEE, per germline (reference sequence). This CDR3 comprises 15 residues. With 4 bases removed from V and 4 bases from J, the gap between germline ends came to 17 bases. The CDR3 here is CASSNSPGLPYGYTF. The CDR3 bases are TGTGCCAGCAGCAATTCGCCAGGGCTCCCCTATGGCTACACCTTC.

This clone was seen just once. The CDR3 region is CASSGQDLWELFF. The CDR3 DNA reads as TGTGCCAGTAGTGGACAGGATTTATGGGAGCTGTTTTTT. The chain carries TRBV19 and TRBJ2-2, with 7 positions matching TRBD1. J gave up 9 bases and V 5 bases, and 6 bases lay outside the gene matches. The CDR3 has 13 residues. Germline V gives CDR1 LNHDA, CDR2 SQIVND (reference sequence).

A single count supports this clone. V gene TRBV4-2 combines with J gene TRBJ1-2; 7 bases agree with TRBD1. V was pared by 3 bases and J by 11 bases, with 12 bases of the junction left unmatched. Germline loops: CDR1 LGHNA, CDR2 YNFKEQ. This CDR3 comprises 14 residues. The DNA for the CDR3 is TGTGCCAGCAGCCAGTCGACAGGGTTGAATGTGTACACCTTC. As protein: CASSQSTGLNVYTF.

J is TRBJ2-5 and V is TRBV7-2; 7 bases are shared with TRBD2. The CDR3 sequence is 15 residues long. Germline values: CDR1 SGHTA, CDR2 FQGNSA. V dropped 5 bases and J dropped 5; count of bases not matched to a gene: 11. CDR3 protein: CASSRGGSTQETQYF. CDR3 DNA: TGTGCCAGCAGCCGCGGGGGATCCACCCAGGAGACCCAGTACTTC. Looking up the rest from reference TRBV7-2 and TRBJ2-5 gives the full variable domain: GAGVSQSPSNKVTEKGKDVELRCDPISGHTALYWYRQSLGQGLEFLIYFQGNSAPDKSGLPSDRFSAERTGGSVSTLTIQRTQQEDSAVYLCASSRGGSTQETQYFGPGTRLLVL.

The genes are TRBV5-6 and TRBJ2-7, with D possibly TRBD2 on 7 matching bases. Trimming took 6 bases from V and 9 from J, leaving 25 bases between them. CDR3 size: 15 residues. CDR1 is SGHDT and CDR2 is YYEEEE in the germline V gene. The CDR3 region has the DNA TGTGCCAGCACCCTGGGGGGGGCCCTCCGTCTCGGGCAGTACGTC. Amino acid sequence: CASTLGGALRLGQYV.

Written as DNA, the CDR3 is TGCGCCAGCAGCACGGAGGGGAACGGGAACACTGAAGCTTTCTTT. Residues: CASSTEGNGNTEAFF. This chain connects TRBV5-1 to TRBJ1-1; perhaps TRBD1 as D (5 bases). The CDR3 contains 15 residues. V was cut by 4 bases and J by 1 base, with 14 bases left in between. CDR1 SGHRS and CDR2 YFSETQ come from the germline V gene.

CDR3 DNA: TGCGCCAGCAGCTTGGGTTTGGGGGCAATAAGTGGTGGCTATGGCTACACCTTC. Translating gives CASSLGLGAISGGYGYTF. The chain couples TRBV5-1 to TRBJ1-2; D possibly corresponds to TRBD1 (6 bases). The germline CDR1 and CDR2 sequences are SGHRS and YFSETQ. V was pared by 0 bases and J by 4 bases, with 22 bases between. The CDR3 loop spans 18 amino acids.

The gene calls are TRBV10-3 and TRBJ1-6; 10 bases are shared with TRBD1. The J segment lost 7 bases and the V segment lost 2 bases, leaving 2 bases of the junction unmatched. The CDR3 is made up of 15 amino acids. Germline values: CDR1 ENHRY, CDR2 SYGVKD. The DNA for the CDR3 is TGTGCCATCAGTGAGCTGGGACAGGGGAATTCACCCCTCCACTTT. Protein product: CAISELGQGNSPLHF.

V is TRBV28 and J is TRBJ2-2, with TRBD1 as a possible D gene (6 bases). Between the trimmed V and J ends, which lost 4 bases and 7 bases, there was a span of 22 bases. The CDR3 length is 17 residues. Germline CDR1 and CDR2: MDHEN and SYDVKM. As DNA, the CDR3 is TGTGCCAGCAGTTCAAGCCACCAGGGGAACGGTATCGGGGAGCTGTTTTTT. The encoded protein is CASSSSHQGNGIGELFF.

The chain carries TRBV11-2 and TRBJ1-3; weak D call: TRBD1 (5 bases). The germline V gene encodes CDR1 SGHAT and CDR2 FQNNGV. Trimming shortened V by 2 bases and J by 2 bases, and 10 bases separated the two germline ends. This CDR3 spans 15 amino acids. CDR3 in DNA: TGTGCCAGCAGCTTAACCCAGGGCCCTGGAAACACCATATATTTT. Residues: CASSLTQGPGNTIYF. Full variable domain (missing parts from reference TRBV11-2 and TRBJ1-3): EAGVAQSPRYKIIEKRQSVAFWCNPISGHATLYWYQQILGQGPKLLIQFQNNGVVDDSQLPKDRFSAERLKGVDSTLKIQPAKLEDSAVYLCASSLTQGPGNTIYFGEGSWLTVV.

The rearrangement joins TRBV2 to TRBJ1-2, with a possible D match to TRBD1 (5 bases). Germline CDR1 and CDR2: SNHLY and FYNNEI. The CDR3 is made up of 13 amino acids. Trimming stripped 8 bases from V and 4 bases from J, with 14 bases between. The CDR3 region is CASYLTDSYGYTF. The CDR3 nucleotides are TGTGCCAGCTACTTGACAGATTCCTATGGCTACACCTTC.

This chain links TRBV28 with TRBJ1-2; 8 bases align to TRBD1. The CDR3 sequence is 13 residues long. The V gene end was trimmed by 4 bases and the J gene end by 7 bases; junction bases not matched to a gene: 5. The germline gives CDR1 MDHEN, CDR2 SYDVKM. CDR3 region: CASSYDRGRGYTF. CDR3 DNA sequence: TGTGCCAGCAGTTACGACAGGGGCCGTGGCTACACCTTC.

This sequence joins TRBV4-1 and TRBJ1-1, with 10 bases aligning to TRBD1. The CDR3 loop spans 16 amino acids. The germline V gene encodes CDR1 MGHRA and CDR2 YSYEKL. With V trimmed by 4 bases and J by 2 bases, 7 bases remained unmatched. This CDR3 is CASSLRQGARNTEAFF. The CDR3, as DNA: TGCGCCAGCAGCCTAAGACAGGGGGCGAGAAACACTGAAGCTTTCTTT.

V usage is TRBV12-2 and J usage is TRBJ1-4; TRBD1, as called in the table, went unchecked against the DNA. TRBV12-2 is an annotated pseudogene. The CDR3 is made up of 16 amino acids. The CDR3 bases are TGTGCAAGTCGCCCAAGGACAGGGAGGGCTAATGAAAAACTGTTTTTT. It codes for CASRPRTGRANEKLFF.

The V gene is TRBV11-2, the J gene TRBJ1-1; 8 bases map to TRBD1. J gave up 4 bases and V 5 bases, and 6 bases lay outside the gene matches. The CDR3 extends over 14 amino acids. The germline V gene has CDR1 SGHAT and CDR2 FQNNGV. The CDR3 DNA sequence: TGTGCCAGCAGCCCTCAGGGGGCTAGCACTGAAGCTTTCTTT. It translates to CASSPQGASTEAFF.

V usage is TRBV10-3 and J usage is TRBJ1-3; TRBD1 aligns across 7 bases. V gave up 6 bases and J gave up 0 bases; unmatched junction bases: 5. Germline CDR1 is ENHRY and CDR2 is SYGVKD. The CDR3 is 15 residues long. CDR3 DNA: TGTGCCATCAGGTCAGACAGGGACTCTGGAAACACCATATATTTT. It codes for CAIRSDRDSGNTIYF.

J is TRBJ1-2 and V is TRBV6-5; possibly TRBD1 for D (5 bases). Germline V CDR1 and CDR2: MNHEY, SVGAGI. Trimming pared 6 bases from V and 4 bases from J, leaving 12 bases between. CDR3 length: 13 residues. The CDR3 reads CASRENRPYGYTF. The CDR3 nucleotides are TGTGCCAGCAGGGAGAACAGGCCCTATGGCTACACCTTC.